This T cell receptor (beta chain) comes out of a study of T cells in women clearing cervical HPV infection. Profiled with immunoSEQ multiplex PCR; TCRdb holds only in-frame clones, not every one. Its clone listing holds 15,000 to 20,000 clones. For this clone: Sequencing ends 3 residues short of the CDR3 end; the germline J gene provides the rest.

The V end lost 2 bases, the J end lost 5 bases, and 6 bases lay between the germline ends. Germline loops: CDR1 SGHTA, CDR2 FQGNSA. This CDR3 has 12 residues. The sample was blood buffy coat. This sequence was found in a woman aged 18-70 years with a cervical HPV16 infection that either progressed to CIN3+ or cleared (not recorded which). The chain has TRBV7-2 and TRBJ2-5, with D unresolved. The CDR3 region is CASSLNRETQYF. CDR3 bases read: TGTGCCAGCAGCTTAAATCGGGAGACC.